This T cell receptor (beta chain) was observed in a study of T-cell memory formation after mild COVID-19. Broader study findings: CD4+ bias marked clones expanding day 15 to 37, unlike balanced contracting clones. For second-wave clones that peaked at day 37, SARS-CoV-2 specificity went unverified. Memory from before infection featured some responding clones, which suggests cross-reactive memory joined.

As concerns this clonotype: As yet, its antigen is unknown.

Trimming took 6 bases from V and 6 from J, leaving 21 bases between them. CDR1 is MNHEY, CDR2 SVGEGT, per germline. CDR3 size: 15 residues. 5'RACE with constant-segment primers yielded barcoded, UMI-tagged TCR alpha and TCR beta cDNA libraries. One entry per CDR3 protein results from TCRdb running MiXCR on the 5' RACE reads. The table includes about 130,000 distinct CDR3 sequences, under 30% detected once. This chain uses TRBV6-2 or TRBV6-3 with TRBJ2-7, with D perhaps matching TRBD1 or TRBD2 (6 bases each). Material: PBMCs or a T cell subset sorted from them (not recorded which). The origin of this receptor is an adult woman who had mild COVID-19 (a few samples of this study predate the infection). Cell type and time point are not known. This chain's CDR3 is CASSPTGGGVSEQYF. The DNA of the CDR3 is TGTGCCAGCAGCCCCACCGGAGGGGGAGTTTCCGAGCAGTACTTC.